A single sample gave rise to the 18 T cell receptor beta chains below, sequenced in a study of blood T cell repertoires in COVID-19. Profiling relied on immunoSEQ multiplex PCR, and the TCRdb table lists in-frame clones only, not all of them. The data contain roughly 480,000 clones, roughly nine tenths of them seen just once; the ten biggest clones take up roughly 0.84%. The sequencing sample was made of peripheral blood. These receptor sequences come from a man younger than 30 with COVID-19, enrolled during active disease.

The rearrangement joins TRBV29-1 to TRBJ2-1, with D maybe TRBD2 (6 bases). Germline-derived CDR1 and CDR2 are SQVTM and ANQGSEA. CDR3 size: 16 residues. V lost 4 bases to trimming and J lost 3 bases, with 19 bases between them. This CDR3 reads CSVGGSFSGYYNEQFF. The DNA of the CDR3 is TGCAGCGTTGGGGGTTCGTTTAGCGGATACTACAATGAGCAGTTCTTC.

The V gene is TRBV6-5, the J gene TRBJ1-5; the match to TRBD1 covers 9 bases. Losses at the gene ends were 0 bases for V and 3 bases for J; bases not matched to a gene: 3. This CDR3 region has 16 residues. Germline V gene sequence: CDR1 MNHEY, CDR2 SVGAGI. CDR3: CASSYSGTGTNQPQHF. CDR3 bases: TGTGCCAGCAGTTACTCCGGGACAGGGACCAATCAGCCCCAGCATTTT.

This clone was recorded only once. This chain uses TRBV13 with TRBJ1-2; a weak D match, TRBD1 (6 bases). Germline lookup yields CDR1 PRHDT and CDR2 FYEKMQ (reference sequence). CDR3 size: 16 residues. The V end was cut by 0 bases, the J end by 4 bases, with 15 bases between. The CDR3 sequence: CASSLGPYDRFYGYTF. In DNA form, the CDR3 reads TGTGCCAGCAGCTTAGGACCCTATGACAGGTTCTATGGCTACACCTTC.

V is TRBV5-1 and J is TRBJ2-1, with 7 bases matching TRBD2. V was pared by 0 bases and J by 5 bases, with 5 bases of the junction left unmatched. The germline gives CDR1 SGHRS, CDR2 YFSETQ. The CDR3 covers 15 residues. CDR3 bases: TGCGCCAGCAGCTTGGTGAGCGGGGCTAACAATGAGCAGTTCTTC. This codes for CASSLVSGANNEQFF.

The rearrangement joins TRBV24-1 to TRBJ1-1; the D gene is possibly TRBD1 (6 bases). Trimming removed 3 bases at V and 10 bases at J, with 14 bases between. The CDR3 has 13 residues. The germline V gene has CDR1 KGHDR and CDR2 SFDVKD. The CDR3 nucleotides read TGTGCCACCAGTGATATGACCAGGGGTTCAGCTTTCTTT. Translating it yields CATSDMTRGSAFF.

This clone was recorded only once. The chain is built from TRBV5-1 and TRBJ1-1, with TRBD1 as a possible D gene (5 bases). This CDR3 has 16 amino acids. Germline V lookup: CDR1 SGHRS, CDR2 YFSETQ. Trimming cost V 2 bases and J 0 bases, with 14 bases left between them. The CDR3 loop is CASSFQGNLMNTEAFF. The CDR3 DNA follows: TGCGCCAGCAGCTTTCAGGGAAACCTCATGAACACTGAAGCTTTCTTT.

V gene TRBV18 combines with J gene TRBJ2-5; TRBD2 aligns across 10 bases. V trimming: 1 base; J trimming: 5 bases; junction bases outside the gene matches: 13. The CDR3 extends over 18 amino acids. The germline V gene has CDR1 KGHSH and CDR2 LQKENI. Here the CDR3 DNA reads TGTGCCAGCTCACCACGCCCTAGAGCGAGCGGGGGGGCTGAGACCCAGTACTTC. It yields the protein CASSPRPRASGGAETQYF.

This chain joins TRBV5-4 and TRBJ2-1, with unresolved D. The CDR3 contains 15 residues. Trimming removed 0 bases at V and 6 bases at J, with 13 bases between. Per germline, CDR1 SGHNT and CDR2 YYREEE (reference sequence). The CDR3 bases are TGTGCCAGCAGCTTGGCGTCTAGGTCGCGCAATGAGCAGTTCTTC. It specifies CASSLASRSRNEQFF.

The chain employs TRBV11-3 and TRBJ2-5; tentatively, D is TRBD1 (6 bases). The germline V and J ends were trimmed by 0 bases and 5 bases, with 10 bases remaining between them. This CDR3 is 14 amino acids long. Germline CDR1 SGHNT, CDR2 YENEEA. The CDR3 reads CASSLESGEETQYF. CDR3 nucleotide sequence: TGTGCCAGCAGCTTAGAATCAGGGGAGGAGACCCAGTACTTC.

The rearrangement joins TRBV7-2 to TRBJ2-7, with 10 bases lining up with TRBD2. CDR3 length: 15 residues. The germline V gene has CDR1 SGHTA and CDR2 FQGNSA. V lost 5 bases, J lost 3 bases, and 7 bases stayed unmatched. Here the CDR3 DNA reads TGTGCCAGCAGCCTCAGGGTAGCGGGGGGCTACGAGCAGTACTTC. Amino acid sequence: CASSLRVAGGYEQYF. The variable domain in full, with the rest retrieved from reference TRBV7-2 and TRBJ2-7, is GAGVSQSPSNKVTEKGKDVELRCDPISGHTALYWYRQSLGQGLEFLIYFQGNSAPDKSGLPSDRFSAERTGGSVSTLTIQRTQQEDSAVYLCASSLRVAGGYEQYFGPGTRLTVT.

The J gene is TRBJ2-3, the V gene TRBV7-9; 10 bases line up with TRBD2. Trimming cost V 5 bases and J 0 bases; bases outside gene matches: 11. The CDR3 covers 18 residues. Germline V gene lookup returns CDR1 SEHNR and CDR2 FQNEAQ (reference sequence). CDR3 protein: CASSLIAGGPLSTDTQYF. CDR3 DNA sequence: TGTGCCAGCAGCCTGATAGCGGGGGGCCCCCTTAGCACAGATACGCAGTATTTT.

The CDR3, as DNA: TGTGCCAGCAGCTTAGTGTCAGCTAACTATGGCTACACCTTC. Protein: CASSLVSANYGYTF. The V call is TRBV7-2, the J call TRBJ1-2; D not resolved. The CDR3 is 14 residues long. Trimming left V 1 base short and J 0 bases short, with 6 bases between. Germline CDR1 and CDR2: SGHTA and FQGNSA. Based on the CDR3 plus reference TRBV7-2 and TRBJ1-2, the full variable domain is GAGVSQSPSNKVTEKGKDVELRCDPISGHTALYWYRQSLGQGLEFLIYFQGNSAPDKSGLPSDRFSAERTGGSVSTLTIQRTQQEDSAVYLCASSLVSANYGYTFGSGTRLTVV.

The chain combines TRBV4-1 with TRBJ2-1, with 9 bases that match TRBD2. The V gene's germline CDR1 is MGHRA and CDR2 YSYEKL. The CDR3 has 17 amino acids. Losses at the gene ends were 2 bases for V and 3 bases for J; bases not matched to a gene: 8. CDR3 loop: CASSQPLWREGYNEQFF. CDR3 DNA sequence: TGCGCCAGCAGCCAACCCCTCTGGCGGGAGGGCTACAATGAGCAGTTCTTC.

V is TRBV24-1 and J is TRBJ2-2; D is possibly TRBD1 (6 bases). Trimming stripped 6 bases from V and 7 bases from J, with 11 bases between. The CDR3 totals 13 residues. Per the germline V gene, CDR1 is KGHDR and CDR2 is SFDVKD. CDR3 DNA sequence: TGTGCCACCAGTACAGGGTACGGCGGGGAGCTGTTTTTT. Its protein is CATSTGYGGELFF.

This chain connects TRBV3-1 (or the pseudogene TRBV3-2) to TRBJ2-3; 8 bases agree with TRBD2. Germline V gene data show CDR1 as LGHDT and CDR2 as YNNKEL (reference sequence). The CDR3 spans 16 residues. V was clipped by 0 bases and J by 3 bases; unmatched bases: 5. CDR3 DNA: TGTGCCAGCAGCCAAGAAGGCGGGGGGCCAACAGATACGCAGTATTTT. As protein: CASSQEGGGPTDTQYF.

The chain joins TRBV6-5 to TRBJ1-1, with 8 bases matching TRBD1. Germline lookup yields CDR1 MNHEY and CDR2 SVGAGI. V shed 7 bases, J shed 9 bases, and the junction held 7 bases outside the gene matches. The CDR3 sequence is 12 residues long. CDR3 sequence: CASTDRGPKAFF. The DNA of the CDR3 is TGTGCCAGCACCGACAGGGGACCGAAAGCTTTCTTT.

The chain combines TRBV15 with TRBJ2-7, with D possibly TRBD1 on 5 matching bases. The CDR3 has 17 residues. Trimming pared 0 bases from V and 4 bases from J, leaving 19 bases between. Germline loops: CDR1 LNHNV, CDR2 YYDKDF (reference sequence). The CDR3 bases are TGTGCCACCAGCAGAGATCAAGGACAATCCCTAATATACGAGCAGTACTTC. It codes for CATSRDQGQSLIYEQYF.

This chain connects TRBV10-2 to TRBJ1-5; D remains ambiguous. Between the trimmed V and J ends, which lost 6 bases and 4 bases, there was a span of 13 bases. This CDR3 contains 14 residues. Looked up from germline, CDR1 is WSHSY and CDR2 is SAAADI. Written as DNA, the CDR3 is TGCGCCAGCAGCCCCACTCTTCTTAATCAGCCCCAGCATTTT. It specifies CASSPTLLNQPQHF.